This is a list of T cell receptor beta chains from one sample in a study of T cells of healthy individuals. Each CDR3 protein gets one entry after TCRdb re-called the 5' RACE reads with MiXCR. The profile covers around 63,000 distinct CDR3 sequences, with 15% to 20% appearing a single time and around 5% taken by the ten largest. These receptors all come from a human donor in good health. CDR3s include the opening cysteine and the closing phenylalanine or tryptophan. The D gene is left open where the match is weak. Only some rows state a clone size, as once, few, many or a class for expanded clones.

D	V	size	J	DNA	CDR3
TRBD2	TRBV7-3	.	TRBJ2-2	TGTGCCAGCAGCCAACGGACTAGCGCCCGCACCGGGGAGCTGTTTTTT	CASSQRTSARTGELFF
.	TRBV27	many	TRBJ1-6	TGTGCCAGCAGTTTCGGGAGTTCACCCCTCCACTTT	CASSFGSSPLHF
TRBD1	TRBV15	many	TRBJ2-4	TGTGCCACCAGCAGAGATCCGTCTTTACAGGGGGCAGTGGCCAAAAACATTCAGTACTTC	CATSRDPSLQGAVAKNIQYF
.	TRBV20-1	many	TRBJ1-3	TGCAGTGCTAGAGACGCCAACGGAGGTTCGGGAAACACCATATATTTT	CSARDANGGSGNTIYF
TRBD1	TRBV25-1	.	TRBJ2-2	TGTGCCAGCAGTCCCCGGGACAGGGGGTTTACCGGGGAGCTGTTTTTT	CASSPRDRGFTGELFF
.	TRBV7-2	many	TRBJ2-5	TGTGCCAGCAGCTTAGGGGGGGACGGGGGAAAAATACGGCGGGAGACCCAGTACTTC	CASSLGGDGGKIRRETQYF
.	TRBV12-3/TRBV12-4	many	TRBJ1-1	TGTGCCAGCAGTTTAGGGTCGGGCTTGGCGAACACTGAAGCTTTCTTT	CASSLGSGLANTEAFF
TRBD1	TRBV5-5	.	TRBJ1-1	TGTGCCAGCAGCCCTCAAAGACAGGGCGCTTTCTTT	CASSPQRQGAFF
.	TRBV11-2	many	TRBJ1-5	TGTGCCAGCAGCCAAAATTACAATCAGCCCCAGCATTTT	CASSQNYNQPQHF
TRBD2	TRBV5-1	.	TRBJ2-3	TGCGCCAGCAGCGCGACTAGCGGGAGTAAGGATACGCAGTATTTT	CASSATSGSKDTQYF
.	TRBV12-3/TRBV12-4	.	TRBJ1-1	TGTGCCAGCAGTTGGATTATGAACACTGAAGCTTTCTTT	CASSWIMNTEAFF
.	TRBV7-2	.	TRBJ2-1	TGTGCCAGCAGTACTCTCCCCGGAGGGCCATATGAGCAGTTCTTC	CASSTLPGGPYEQFF
.	TRBV20-1	many	TRBJ1-1	TGCAGTGCTAGCCAGGGCATGAACACTGAAGCTTTCTTT	CSASQGMNTEAFF
.	TRBV5-1	.	TRBJ2-3	TGCGCCAGCAGCTTGAGGGTTTCCGGCCTTTCAGATACGCAGTATTTT	CASSLRVSGLSDTQYF
TRBD1	TRBV5-1	many	TRBJ2-7	TGCGCCAGCAGCTTGGAAGGGGGCGCTAGGTTAAAAAACTACGAGCAGTACTTC	CASSLEGGARLKNYEQYF
.	TRBV28	few	TRBJ2-1	TGTGCCAGCAGCCCCCCCTACAATGAGCAGTTCTTC	CASSPPYNEQFF
TRBD1	TRBV11-2	.	TRBJ2-3	TGTGCCAGCAGCTTAGAGCCCCAGGGGGCAGATACGCAGTATTTT	CASSLEPQGADTQYF
.	TRBV7-9	many	TRBJ1-4	TGTGCCAGCAGCCCTGGGACCACTAGTGAAAAACTGTTTTTT	CASSPGTTSEKLFF
TRBD2	TRBV14	.	TRBJ2-6	TGTGCCAGCAGCCAACTCGGACTAGCGGGGGGAGGGGCCAACGTCCTGACTTTC	CASSQLGLAGGGANVLTF
TRBD2	TRBV11-2	.	TRBJ2-1	TGTGCCAGCAGCTCTTTAGCGGGGGGGCCTAGCAATGAGCAGTTCTTC	CASSSLAGGPSNEQFF
.	TRBV5-1	few	TRBJ1-6	TGCGCCAGTCGGGACGATTTCAATTCACCCCTCCACTTT	CASRDDFNSPLHF
.	TRBV20-1	many	TRBJ2-7	TGCAGTGCTAGGGATGGAGGGATTTACGAGCAGTACTTC	CSARDGGIYEQYF
.	TRBV7-9	.	TRBJ2-1	TGTGCCAGCAGCTTATCAGGGAATGAGCAGTTCTTC	CASSLSGNEQFF
TRBD2	TRBV3-1	many	TRBJ2-4	TGTGCCAGCAGCCAACAAGCGGGGGGGAACATTCAGTACTTC	CASSQQAGGNIQYF
.	TRBV4-2	few	TRBJ2-5	TGTGCCAGCAGCCAAGCGGGAGAAGAGACCCAGTACTTC	CASSQAGEETQYF
.	TRBV27	.	TRBJ2-1	TGTGCCAGCAGTTCCGCCGCCCGAAGAGCCTCCTACAATGAGCAGTTCTTC	CASSSAARRASYNEQFF
.	TRBV5-4	.	TRBJ2-3	TGTGCCAGCAGCGCAGCTTTGGACAGCACAGATACGCAGTATTTT	CASSAALDSTDTQYF
TRBD2	TRBV7-2	.	TRBJ2-7	TGTGCCAGCAGCTTACAGCGGGAGTTGGGTAACGAGCAGTACTTC	CASSLQRELGNEQYF
.	TRBV4-2	many	TRBJ1-1	TGTGCCAGCAGCACCCCGGGAACGGGCACTGAAGCTTTCTTT	CASSTPGTGTEAFF
.	TRBV4-1	many	TRBJ2-2	TGCGCCAGCAGCCAAGACAGCTCTTGGAGCACCGGGGAGCTGTTTTTT	CASSQDSSWSTGELFF
.	TRBV7-6	many	TRBJ2-3	TGTGCCAGCAGCTTAGTGGGTGAAGGTAGCACAGATACGCAGTATTTT	CASSLVGEGSTDTQYF
TRBD1	TRBV19	few	TRBJ1-5	TGTGCCAGTAGGACAGGGAATCAGCCCCAGCATTTT	CASRTGNQPQHF
.	TRBV7-3	.	TRBJ2-6	TGTGCCAGCAGCTTATTAGATACGGAGCACTCTGGGGCCAACGTCCTGACTTTC	CASSLLDTEHSGANVLTF
.	TRBV15	.	TRBJ1-5	TGTGCCACCAGCAGTGGCAGCCGATCTGCAATCAATCAGCCCCAGCATTTT	CATSSGSRSAINQPQHF
TRBD2	TRBV18	many	TRBJ2-1	TGTGCCAGCTCACCACCTCTGGGGGAGGGGAGCTCCTACAATGAGCAGTTCTTC	CASSPPLGEGSSYNEQFF
TRBD2	TRBV10-3	few	TRBJ2-7	TGTGCCATCAGTACCGGGACTAGCGGCGATGAGCAGTACTTC	CAISTGTSGDEQYF
TRBD2	TRBV7-8	many	TRBJ2-6	TGTGCCAGCAGCCCTACTAGCGGAGTTAACTCTGGGGCCAACGTCCTGACTTTC	CASSPTSGVNSGANVLTF
TRBD2	TRBV9	many	TRBJ2-2	TGTGCCAGCAGCCCAAGGCCATTCGGGGGGGTCGGCACCGGGGAGCTGTTTTTT	CASSPRPFGGVGTGELFF